This T cell receptor (beta chain) was recovered during a study of blood T cells in healthy people across ages. Study details: Using template switching, researchers captured about one barcoded beta molecule for each two T cells.

V was shortened by 7 bases and J by 1 base, with 12 bases between the two germline ends. Germline V gene lookup returns CDR1 MNHEY and CDR2 SVGAGI. The CDR3 spans 14 residues. Primed by a sample-barcoded 5' primer and a J-beta primer mix, a second PCR proceeded for about 6 to 11 cycles. TCRdb reanalysed the 5' RACE reads using MiXCR and keeps one entry per CDR3 protein. The sample lists 500,000 to 600,000 distinct CDR3 sequences, about 25% occurring once. This clonotype was observed a single time. Sequenced material: blood. The clonotype comes from a woman in her 70s in good health. The chain employs TRBV6-5 and TRBJ2-3, with D hard to call. The CDR3 nucleotides read TGTGCCAGCAATTCGGGTCATCGCACAGATACGCAGTATTTT. As protein: CASNSGHRTDTQYF.